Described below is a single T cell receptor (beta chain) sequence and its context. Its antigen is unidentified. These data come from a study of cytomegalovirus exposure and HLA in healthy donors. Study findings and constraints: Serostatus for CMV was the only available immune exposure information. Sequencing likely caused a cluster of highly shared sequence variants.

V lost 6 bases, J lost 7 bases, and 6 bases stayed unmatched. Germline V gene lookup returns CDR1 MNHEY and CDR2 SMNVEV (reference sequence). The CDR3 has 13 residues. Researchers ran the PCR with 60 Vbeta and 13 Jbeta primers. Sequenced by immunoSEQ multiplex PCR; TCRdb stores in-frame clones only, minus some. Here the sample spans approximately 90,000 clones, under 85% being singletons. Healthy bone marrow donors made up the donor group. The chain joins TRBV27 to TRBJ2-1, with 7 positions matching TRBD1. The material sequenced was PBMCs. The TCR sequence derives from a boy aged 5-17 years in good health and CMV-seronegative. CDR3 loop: CASRDREKNEQFF. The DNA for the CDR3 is TGTGCCAGCAGAGACAGGGAGAAAAATGAGCAGTTCTTC.